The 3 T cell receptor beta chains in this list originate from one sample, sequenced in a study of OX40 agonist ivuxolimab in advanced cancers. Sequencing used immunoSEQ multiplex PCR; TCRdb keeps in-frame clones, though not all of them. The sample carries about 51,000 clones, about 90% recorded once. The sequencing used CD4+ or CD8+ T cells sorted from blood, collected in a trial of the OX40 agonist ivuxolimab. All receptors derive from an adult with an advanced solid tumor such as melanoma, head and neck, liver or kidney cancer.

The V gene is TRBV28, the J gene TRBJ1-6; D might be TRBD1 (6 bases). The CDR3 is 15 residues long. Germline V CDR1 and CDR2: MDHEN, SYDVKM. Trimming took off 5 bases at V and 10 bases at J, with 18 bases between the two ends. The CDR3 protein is CASSPGGGRGSPLHF. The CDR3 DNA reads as TGTGCCAGCAGTCCCGGCGGGGGCCGGGGATCACCCCTCCACTTT.

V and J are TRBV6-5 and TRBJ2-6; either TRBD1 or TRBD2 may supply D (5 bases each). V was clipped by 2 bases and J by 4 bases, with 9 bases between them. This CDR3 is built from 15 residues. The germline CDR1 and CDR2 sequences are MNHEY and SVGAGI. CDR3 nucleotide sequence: TGTGCCAGCAGTTACGGGGGTTTGGGGGCCAACGTCCTGACTTTC. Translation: CASSYGGLGANVLTF.

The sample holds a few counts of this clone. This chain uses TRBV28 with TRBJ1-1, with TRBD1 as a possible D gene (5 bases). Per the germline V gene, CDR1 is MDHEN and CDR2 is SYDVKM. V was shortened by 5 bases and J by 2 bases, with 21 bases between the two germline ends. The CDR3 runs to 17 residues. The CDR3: CASSPPAGTALNTEAFF. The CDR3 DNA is TGTGCCAGCAGTCCCCCCGCCGGGACGGCGTTAAACACTGAAGCTTTCTTT.